This paragraph reports one T cell receptor (beta chain). There are 13 residues in the CDR3. Germline V gives CDR1 LGHDT, CDR2 YNNKEL (reference sequence). Trimming removed 1 base from V and 9 bases from J, with 13 bases in between. Original processing notes: Reference gene primer amplification gave estimated nucleated cell counts. Produced via immunoSEQ multiplex PCR; TCRdb's table is partial and in-frame only. That table furnishes V, J and clone size, whereas the DNA furnished D and trimming. The sample lists about 210,000 clones; about four fifths were seen once. Participants spanned ages roughly 18 to 95 years and resided in 24 US areas. This sample is drawn from a study of blood T cell repertoires in COVID-19. Study-level background: The analysed material was cDNA or gDNA that came from T cells, B-cell-depleted T cells, or PBMCs.

The sample comprised PBMCs or T cells enriched from blood (not recorded which). The receptor comes from a woman aged 45-65 years with acute COVID-19. The rearrangement links TRBV3-1 (or the pseudogene TRBV3-2) to TRBJ2-7; D call uncertain. This chain's CDR3 is CASSQGTFFVQYF. The CDR3 DNA sequence: TGTGCCAGCAGCCAAGGAACTTTTTTTGTGCAGTACTTC.